Below are 16 T cell receptor beta chains sequenced from a single sample in a study of cytomegalovirus exposure and HLA in healthy donors. TCRdb's copy holds only in-frame clones and misses some; the assay was immunoSEQ multiplex PCR. The sample shows roughly 250,000 clones, approximately 90% of them seen only once. Material for sequencing was PBMCs. These receptors all stem from a man between 18 and 35 years old in good health and CMV-seronegative.

The chain recombines TRBV27 with TRBJ2-1; D unresolved. This CDR3 has 12 residues. Looked up from germline, CDR1 is MNHEY and CDR2 is SMNVEV (reference sequence). V lost 4 bases, J lost 9 bases, and 10 bases lay in between. The CDR3 DNA follows: TGTGCCAGCAGTTCCCCCCCGTCTGAGCAGTTCTTC. Translating it yields CASSSPPSEQFF.

The chain joins TRBV27 to TRBJ1-2; D perhaps matches TRBD1 (6 bases). CDR3 length: 13 amino acids. The V and J ends lost 2 bases and 3 bases respectively, with 7 bases between them. In germline, CDR1 is MNHEY, CDR2 SMNVEV (reference sequence). CDR3 in DNA: TGTGCCAGCAGTTTAAGGACAGACTATGGCTACACCTTC. Encoded protein: CASSLRTDYGYTF.

In its sample, this clone was seen once. The chain has TRBV28 and TRBJ1-2; possible D gene TRBD1, 5 bases. Trimming left V 6 bases short and J 4 bases short, with 15 bases between. This CDR3 has 14 amino acids. The germline V gene has CDR1 MDHEN and CDR2 SYDVKM. Here the CDR3 reads CASSPDGGVYGYTF. The CDR3 nucleotides are TGTGCCAGCAGCCCCGATGGGGGGGTCTATGGCTACACCTTC.

V is TRBV7-9 and J is TRBJ2-2, with 9 bases identical to TRBD1. Germline V lookup: CDR1 SEHNR, CDR2 FQNEAQ (reference sequence). V shed 5 bases, J shed 2 bases, and the junction held 9 bases outside the gene matches. The CDR3 runs 17 residues. In DNA, the CDR3 is TGTGCCAGCAGCAAACTGCCGGGACAGGGAAACACCGGGGAGCTGTTTTTT. This translates into CASSKLPGQGNTGELFF. The full variable domain, with the rest looked up from reference TRBV7-9 and TRBJ2-2, is DTGVSQNPRHKITKRGQNVTFRCDPISEHNRLYWYRQTLGQGPEFLTYFQNEAQLEKSRLLSDRFSAERPKGSFSTLEIQRTEQGDSAMYLCASSKLPGQGNTGELFFGEGSRLTVL.

The chain carries TRBV5-4 and TRBJ2-2, with 8 bases lining up with TRBD2. The CDR3 covers 16 residues. Looked up from germline, CDR1 is SGHNT and CDR2 is YYREEE (reference sequence). V was pared by 4 bases and J by 6 bases, with 11 bases of the junction left unmatched. CDR3 sequence (DNA): TGTGCCAGCAGCCGATCTCCAACCGGGGGGGCCGGGGAGCTGTTTTTT. Translated: CASSRSPTGGAGELFF.

The table lists this clone with a count of one. The V gene is TRBV5-6, the J gene TRBJ2-7; 8 positions match TRBD2. This CDR3 comprises 15 residues. Germline CDR1 reads SGHDT; CDR2 reads YYEEEE. V was clipped by 2 bases and J by 6 bases; unmatched bases: 10. The CDR3 loop reads CASSFSYGRAIEQYF. The CDR3 coding sequence is TGTGCCAGCAGCTTTTCGTACGGGAGGGCTATCGAGCAGTACTTC. Looking up the rest from reference TRBV5-6 and TRBJ2-7 gives the full variable domain: DAGVTQSPTHLIKTRGQQVTLRCSPKSGHDTVSWYQQALGQGPQFIFQYYEEEERQRGNFPDRFSGHQFPNYSSELNVNALLLGDSALYLCASSFSYGRAIEQYFGPGTRLTVT.

This chain connects TRBV4-1 to TRBJ2-7; TRBD2 aligns across 9 bases. V lost 4 bases, J lost 6 bases, and 7 bases stayed unmatched. The CDR3 sequence is 14 residues long. Germline assignment: CDR1 MGHRA and CDR2 YSYEKL. CDR3: CASSLEARGGEQYF. The CDR3 DNA is TGCGCCAGCAGCCTCGAGGCGCGGGGGGGCGAGCAGTACTTC.

The V gene is TRBV18, the J gene TRBJ1-6; D call uncertain. Germline CDR1 and CDR2: KGHSH and LQKENI. The CDR3 extends over 13 amino acids. V lost 4 bases and J 7 bases, leaving 8 bases between the germline ends. The CDR3 DNA reads as TGTGCCAGCTCACAGGGAGGCAATTCACCCCTCCACTTT. Residues: CASSQGGNSPLHF. Full variable domain (outside the CDR3, taken from reference TRBV18 and TRBJ1-6): NAGVMQNPRHLVRRRGQEARLRCSPMKGHSHVYWYRQLPEEGLKFMVYLQKENIIDESGMPKERFSAEFPKEGPSILRIQQVVRGDSAAYFCASSQGGNSPLHFGNGTRLTVT.

The V call is TRBV6-1, the J call TRBJ2-1; no definite D call. Trimming pared 0 bases from V and 7 bases from J, leaving 16 bases between. Germline V gene lookup returns CDR1 MNHNS and CDR2 SASEGT. The length of the CDR3 is 16 residues. CDR3 sequence (DNA): TGTGCCAGCAGTGAAGCTGTGTCTAGTCGGTGGAATGAGCAGTTCTTC. Residues: CASSEAVSSRWNEQFF.

The chain links TRBV28 to TRBJ2-7; 7 bases are a match to TRBD2. CDR3 length: 14 residues. The V segment lost 2 bases and the J segment 3 bases; nucleotides outside the gene matches: 4. CDR1 is MDHEN and CDR2 is SYDVKM in the germline V gene. The CDR3 is CASSLAGVGYEQYF. The CDR3 coding sequence is TGTGCCAGCAGTTTAGCGGGGGTGGGCTACGAGCAGTACTTC.

This clone occurred many times. The same CDR3 arises from other DNA sequences in this sample as well. CDR3 sequence: CASSISGAYNEQFF. In nucleotides, the CDR3 is TGTGCCAGTAGTATAAGCGGGGCCTACAATGAGCAGTTCTTC. The gene calls are TRBV19 and TRBJ2-1; the match to TRBD2 covers 7 bases. Germline V gene lookup returns CDR1 LNHDA and CDR2 SQIVND (reference sequence). The CDR3 runs 14 residues. Losses at the gene ends were 2 bases for V and 2 bases for J; bases not matched to a gene: 0.

Here the CDR3 DNA reads TGTGCCAGCAGCTTAGGGGGCGGACAGTACGAGCAGTACTTC. It codes for CASSLGGGQYEQYF. The chain joins TRBV7-2 to TRBJ2-7; TRBD1 might be the D (6 bases). CDR1 and CDR2 from the germline V gene are SGHTA and FQGNSA. The length of the CDR3 is 14 residues. Deletions cut 1 base from V and 4 bases from J, with 11 bases between.

This clone was observed a handful of times. V usage is TRBV27 and J usage is TRBJ1-1; D not resolved. The CDR3 sequence is 13 residues long. CDR1 is MNHEY, CDR2 SMNVEV, per germline (reference sequence). V was clipped by 6 bases and J by 4 bases, with 12 bases between them. The CDR3 sequence is CASSRGKFTEAFF. In nucleotides, the CDR3 is TGTGCCAGCAGCAGAGGGAAATTCACTGAAGCTTTCTTT.

The genes are TRBV6-1 and TRBJ2-3; TRBD2 is a possible D gene (6 bases). Germline V CDR1 and CDR2: MNHNS, SASEGT. The CDR3 consists of 12 residues. Trimming cost V 10 bases and J 3 bases, with 11 bases left between them. The CDR3 DNA reads TGTGCCAACCTGGAGGGGACAGATACGCAGTATTTT. It codes for CANLEGTDTQYF.

The V gene is TRBV27, the J gene TRBJ1-1; 12 bases match TRBD1. V trimming: 7 bases; J trimming: 8 bases; junction bases outside the gene matches: 5. The CDR3 loop spans 13 amino acids. Germline V CDR1 and CDR2: MNHEY, SMNVEV (reference sequence). In DNA, the CDR3 is TGTGCCAGCACCGGGACAGGGGGCGAGGAAGCTTTCTTT. Translated, it gives CASTGTGGEEAFF.

The chain carries TRBV7-9 and TRBJ2-7; no definite D call. V lost 4 bases to trimming and J lost 2 bases, with 12 bases between them. CDR1 and CDR2 (germline): SEHNR, FQNEAQ (reference sequence). CDR3 length: 14 amino acids. The CDR3 region is CASSSLVRPYEQYF. The CDR3 coding sequence is TGTGCCAGCAGCTCCCTCGTGCGGCCCTACGAGCAGTACTTC.